Listed below are T cell receptor beta chains from one sample, sequenced in a study of cytomegalovirus exposure and HLA in healthy donors. The data were produced by immunoSEQ multiplex PCR, yet TCRdb's version contains in-frame clones alone and is incomplete. This table holds over 65,000 clones, approximately 80% found once. The sample was PBMCs. Source of these receptors: a human donor in good health. The CDR3 runs from the conserved cysteine through the conserved F or W. A D gene is named only where the DNA matches it firmly. The size of a clone is reported for some rows only, either as once, few or many, or as a class for expanded clones.

cdr3_nt	cdr3_aa	d_call	clone_size	v_call	j_call
TGTGCCAGCAAGCCCGACAGGATCAATCAGCCCCAGCATTTT	CASKPDRINQPQHF	-	-	TRBV6-6	TRBJ1-5
TGCGCCAGCAGCCCCCTCCGCGGGGGAACTGGCACAGATACGCAGTATTTT	CASSPLRGGTGTDTQYF	TRBD2	-	TRBV4-3	TRBJ2-3
TGTGCCAGCAGCTTGTCTCGACAGTCCGGAAACACCATATATTTT	CASSLSRQSGNTIYF	-	-	TRBV5-8	TRBJ1-3
TGTGCCAGCAGCATATCAAAGCGGGGTGGTAGCACCGGGGAGCTGTTTTTT	CASSISKRGGSTGELFF	TRBD2	-	TRBV5-4	TRBJ2-2
TGTGCCAGCAGTCAGGGGGCAGGAACTTCTGGAAACACCATATATTTT	CASSQGAGTSGNTIYF	TRBD1	-	TRBV6-6	TRBJ1-3
TGTGCCAGCAGTCATATAGTAGCAAGGGGGACCTCCTACGAGCAGTACTTC	CASSHIVARGTSYEQYF	-	-	TRBV2	TRBJ2-7
TGTGCCAGCAGTTTAGAGGTCAGGGATGTTTCACCCCTCCACTTT	CASSLEVRDVSPLHF	-	-	TRBV28	TRBJ1-6
TGTGCCAGCAGTCGACAGGGAACAAGGAATGAGCAGTTCTTC	CASSRQGTRNEQFF	TRBD1	-	TRBV25-1	TRBJ2-1
TGTGCCAGCAGCCTAAGCCTAAGGGACAGGGCCTACTACGAGCAGTACTTC	CASSLSLRDRAYYEQYF	TRBD1	once	TRBV28	TRBJ2-7
TGTGCCAGCAGCTTGGGACAGTCTTACACTGAAGCTTTCTTT	CASSLGQSYTEAFF	TRBD1	few	TRBV7-9	TRBJ1-1
TGTGCCAGTAGTGGGACAGGGGGTAATCAGCCCCAGCATTTT	CASSGTGGNQPQHF	TRBD1	once	TRBV19	TRBJ1-5
TGCGCCAGCAGTGAGCGTCGGGGCAATGAGCAGTTCTTC	CASSERRGNEQFF	-	-	TRBV10-1	TRBJ2-1
TGTGCCAGCAGCTTCTCGTCGAGGTTCCAAGAGACCCAGTACTTC	CASSFSSRFQETQYF	-	-	TRBV5-4	TRBJ2-5
TGCGCCAGCAGCCAAGATGCAGGGGGCCTAGGGGAGCAGTACTTC	CASSQDAGGLGEQYF	TRBD1	-	TRBV4-3	TRBJ2-7
TGTGCCAGCAGTGACTCTTTCTGGTCGGGATCGTCGCCAGATACGCAGTATTTT	CASSDSFWSGSSPDTQYF	-	few	TRBV6-4	TRBJ2-3
TGTGCCAGTAGTATATTTGGGACAGGGGTTAACTATGGCTACACCTTC	CASSIFGTGVNYGYTF	TRBD1	-	TRBV19	TRBJ1-2
TGTGCCAGCAGCCTCGGACTAGCTGGCGAGCAGTACTTC	CASSLGLAGEQYF	TRBD2	-	TRBV7-9	TRBJ2-7
TGTGCCTGGAGTCAGGGGATTTATGGCTACACCTTC	CAWSQGIYGYTF	-	-	TRBV30	TRBJ1-2
TGTGCCAGCAGCCGGGACTTTGTAGAGACCCAGTACTTC	CASSRDFVETQYF	-	-	TRBV5-4	TRBJ2-5
TGTGCCAGCAGCGGGACCCAGGGTTATGGGAACACCGGGGAGCTGTTTTTT	CASSGTQGYGNTGELFF	-	-	TRBV9	TRBJ2-2
TGTGCCAGCAGTTCGTCAGGGGGCTACGAGCAGTACTTC	CASSSSGGYEQYF	TRBD1	once	TRBV27	TRBJ2-7
TGTGCCAGCAGGGACAGGGCTCAAGGCTACACCTTC	CASRDRAQGYTF	TRBD1	few	TRBV25-1	TRBJ1-2
TGTGCCAGCAGCTCTCCTCGGGCTAGCGGAGGAGAGACCCAGTACTTC	CASSSPRASGGETQYF	TRBD2	-	TRBV7-9	TRBJ2-5
TGTGCCAGCAGCCCCCAATCAGGGGGCGCCCCCCTAGATGGCTACACCTTC	CASSPQSGGAPLDGYTF	TRBD1	-	TRBV7-9	TRBJ1-2
TGTGCCACCCAAGACAGGGAAAATCAGCCCCAGCATTTT	CATQDRENQPQHF	TRBD1	few	TRBV2	TRBJ1-5
TGCGCCAGCAGCCAAGGGTATAGGCGGGGGGCTCTTGGACGGGAAGAGACCCAGTACTTC	CASSQGYRRGALGREETQYF	TRBD2	-	TRBV4-3	TRBJ2-5
-	CASSSSTGAGYEQYF	-	-	TRBV27	TRBJ2-7
TGCGCCAGCAGCCATTTGGGACAGGGTGGAACAGATACGCAGTATTTT	CASSHLGQGGTDTQYF	TRBD1	few	TRBV4-1	TRBJ2-3
TGTGCCTGGAGTGACGGGACAGGGAGCACAGATACGCAGTATTTT	CAWSDGTGSTDTQYF	TRBD1	-	TRBV30	TRBJ2-3
TGCGCCAGCAGCCGAGGGACAGCGCAACTGGATGAAAAACTGTTTTTT	CASSRGTAQLDEKLFF	TRBD1	-	TRBV5-1	TRBJ1-4
TGTGCCAGCAGCAAAGTTCGGGGTCGGGGGTACTCCTACGAGCAGTACTTC	CASSKVRGRGYSYEQYF	-	-	TRBV21-1	TRBJ2-7
TGTGCCAGCAGTTTATCATTGACTACCTACAATGAGCAGTTCTTC	CASSLSLTTYNEQFF	-	few	TRBV27	TRBJ2-1
TGTGCCAGCAGCTTAGTTAGCGCCTACAATGAGCAGTTCTTC	CASSLVSAYNEQFF	-	-	TRBV7-9	TRBJ2-1
TGTGCCAACAGCTTGGCAGGGGGTGGCTACACCTTC	CANSLAGGGYTF	TRBD1	-	TRBV5-6	TRBJ1-2
TGTGCCAGCAGCGTGCGGGGAGATACGCAGTATTTT	CASSVRGDTQYF	-	-	TRBV5-6	TRBJ2-3
TGTGCCAGCAGCTCCGGACAGGGGAACGGTCAGCCCCAGCATTTT	CASSSGQGNGQPQHF	TRBD1	-	TRBV7-2	TRBJ1-5
TGTGCCAGTAGCGCCGCCAGGGCTAACTATGGCTACACCTTC	CASSAARANYGYTF	-	-	TRBV19	TRBJ1-2
TGTGCCAGCAGTGACGGGACAGGGACGCGGTACTTC	CASSDGTGTRYF	TRBD1	-	TRBV6-4	TRBJ2-7
TGTGCCAGCAGCTTGGAAGGGGTCGGCACTGAAGCTTTCTTT	CASSLEGVGTEAFF	-	-	TRBV5-4	TRBJ1-1
TGTGCCAGCAGTTTTCTAGGACAGGGTGGGGGGGGGCACAATCAGCCCCAGCATTTT	CASSFLGQGGGGHNQPQHF	TRBD1	-	TRBV27	TRBJ1-5